This entry lists 17 T cell receptor beta chains sequenced from one sample in a study of monozygotic twins with inflammatory bowel disease. Each CDR3 protein gets one entry in TCRdb, which reprocessed the 5' RACE reads and gives no DNA. Its clone listing holds 300,000 to 350,000 distinct CDR3 sequences. Sequenced material: blood. The receptors originated from a human donor with ulcerative colitis or Crohn's disease, or a healthy co-twin of an affected twin (not recorded which).

The rearrangement links TRBV3-1 to TRBJ1-2. CDR1 and CDR2 from the germline V gene are LGHDT and YNNKEL (reference sequence). CDR3 size: 16 residues. The CDR3 loop reads CASSQGKSRPGRGYTF. Full variable domain (missing parts from reference TRBV3-1 and TRBJ1-2): DTAVSQTPKYLVTQMGNDKSIKCEQNLGHDTMYWYKQDSKKFLKIMFSYNNKELIINETVPNRFSPKSPDKAHLNLHINSLELGDSAVYFCASSQGKSRPGRGYTFGSGTRLTVV.

This CDR3 is CASSLDRPGYEQYF. This sequence joins TRBV7-8 and TRBJ2-7. Germline values: CDR1 SGHVS, CDR2 FQNEAQ. CDR3 length: 14 residues.

The rearrangement uses TRBV7-9 and TRBJ2-2; no DNA is available, so the TRBD2 call from TCRdb remains unchecked. Germline assignment: CDR1 SEHNR and CDR2 FQNEAQ (reference sequence). The CDR3 is 16 residues long. The CDR3 spells CASSLETSSGTGELFF.

The V gene is TRBV4-2, the J gene TRBJ2-1; TCRdb gives TRBD2 as the D gene, but with no DNA this cannot be confirmed. CDR1 and CDR2 from the germline V gene are LGHNA and YNFKEQ. The CDR3 has 14 amino acids. CDR3 protein: CASSQDRLAGVWLF.

The chain uses TRBV7-2 and TRBJ2-1; lacking DNA, the TRBD1 call made by TCRdb goes unchecked. Per the germline V gene, CDR1 is SGHTA and CDR2 is FQGNSA. CDR3 length: 15 amino acids. CDR3: CASSLGGQGSNEQFF.

The V gene is TRBV15, the J gene TRBJ2-3; TCRdb gives TRBD2 as the D gene, but with no DNA this cannot be confirmed. The CDR3 extends over 17 amino acids. Germline V gene data show CDR1 as LNHNV and CDR2 as YYDKDF (reference sequence). The chain's CDR3 is CATSTLLLVGGTDTQYF. Filled out from reference TRBV15 and TRBJ2-3, the complete variable domain reads DAMVIQNPRYQVTQFGKPVTLSCSQTLNHNVMYWYQQKSSQAPKLLFHYYDKDFNNEADTPDNFQSRRPNTSFCFLDIRSPGLGDTAMYLCATSTLLLVGGTDTQYFGPGTRLTVL.

The V and J genes are TRBV4-1 and TRBJ2-7. The CDR3 runs to 14 residues. Germline V gene sequence: CDR1 MGHRA, CDR2 YSYEKL. The CDR3 sequence: CASSQAAVLNEQYF.

The chain uses TRBV5-1 and TRBJ2-5; TCRdb outputs TRBD2, but without DNA this stays unchecked. This CDR3 region has 15 residues. Germline CDR1 is SGHRS and CDR2 is YFSETQ. The CDR3 is CASRSRRGIQETQYF. Full variable domain (remainder filled in from reference TRBV5-1 and TRBJ2-5): KAGVTQTPRYLIKTRGQQVTLSCSPISGHRSVSWYQQTPGQGLQFLFEYFSETQRNKGNFPGRFSGRQFSNSRSEMNVSTLELGDSALYLCASRSRRGIQETQYFGPGTRLLVL.

This sequence joins TRBV24-1 and TRBJ2-1. In germline, CDR1 is KGHDR, CDR2 SFDVKD. The CDR3 has 12 amino acids. This CDR3 is CATSPDPTRQFF.

CDR3 loop: CASSPTGTWRGVEAFF. The chain uses TRBV7-2 and TRBJ1-1; TCRdb's D call, TRBD1, is unchecked because there is no DNA. The CDR3 runs 16 residues. CDR1 and CDR2 from the germline V gene are SGHTA and FQGNSA.

The V call is TRBV7-2, the J call TRBJ2-7; TCRdb indicates TRBD2, and absent DNA this call remains unverified. The CDR3 loop spans 14 amino acids. From germline, CDR1 is SGHTA and CDR2 FQGNSA. The CDR3 loop is CASSAISGTYEQYF. Full variable domain (missing parts from reference TRBV7-2 and TRBJ2-7): GAGVSQSPSNKVTEKGKDVELRCDPISGHTALYWYRQSLGQGLEFLIYFQGNSAPDKSGLPSDRFSAERTGGSVSTLTIQRTQQEDSAVYLCASSAISGTYEQYFGPGTRLTVT.

This chain joins TRBV19 and TRBJ2-2. In germline, CDR1 is LNHDA, CDR2 SQIVND (reference sequence). The CDR3 extends over 14 amino acids. The CDR3 spells CASSLRVHTGELFF.

The chain is built from TRBV24-1 and TRBJ2-2; the D call of TRBD2 rests on TCRdb alone, since no DNA is present to check it. The CDR3 contains 14 residues. Germline loops: CDR1 KGHDR, CDR2 SFDVKD. CDR3 sequence reads: CATRRGENTGELFF.

The chain uses TRBV19 and TRBJ2-3; without DNA, the TCRdb call of TRBD1 cannot be checked. Germline-derived CDR1 and CDR2 are LNHDA and SQIVND (reference sequence). CDR3 length: 13 residues. CDR3 sequence: CATRTGGTDTQYF.

V gene TRBV7-2 combines with J gene TRBJ2-1; the TCRdb D gene call, TRBD2, has no DNA to confirm it. Germline CDR1 and CDR2: SGHTA and FQGNSA. The CDR3 covers 15 residues. CDR3 sequence: CASSFHRSGGAEQFF.

The CDR3 here is CASSGRKTYEQYF. V is TRBV25-1 and J is TRBJ2-7. Germline V CDR1 and CDR2: MGHDK, SYGVNS. This CDR3 has 13 amino acids.

J is TRBJ2-5 and V is TRBV20-1; TCRdb's D call, TRBD1, is unchecked because there is no DNA. The CDR3 sequence is 13 residues long. Germline V gives CDR1 DFQATT, CDR2 SNEGSKA (reference sequence). The CDR3 here is CSAPGKGQETQYF.